Sequencing of this T cell receptor beta chain was carried out in a study of cytomegalovirus exposure and HLA in healthy donors. Study-wide context: Both the 100 to 150 validation repertoires and the approximately 640 first-cohort repertoires used the same platform, as reported by a later analysis.

A note on this clone: The antigen is unknown.

The protocol was immunoSEQ multiplex PCR, while the TCRdb copy is restricted to in-frame clones and leaves out a portion. The profile shows 160,000 or so clones, approximately 88% of them singletons. Trimming took off 6 bases at V and 3 bases at J, with 11 bases between the two ends. Germline lookup yields CDR1 MNHEY and CDR2 SVGAGI. The CDR3 is 13 amino acids. Study outcomes and limitations: Most TCR sequences were seen very rarely across donors, but some public TCRs occurred in many. Associated with cytomegalovirus, according to the listing, were 150 to 200 TCR beta chains.

The source of this sequence is a man between 25 and 39 years old in good health and CMV-seropositive. What was sequenced was PBMCs. The chain joins TRBV6-5 to TRBJ1-2; TRBD1 is a possible D gene (5 bases). CDR3 in DNA: TGTGCCAGCAGGGTCTCGACAGACTATGGCTACACCTTC. It specifies CASRVSTDYGYTF.